This TCR beta chain was found in a study of vaccination effects on CD4 cells after COVID-19 (dated by TCRdb to the early 2020s). Looking at the study overall: Post-vaccine samples across the study were collected a median of 72 days after the second dose, with a range of 14 to 241. SARS-CoV-2 spike-specific CD4+ TCR repertoires from before and after mRNA vaccination were compared in COVID-19 convalescent patients and in infection-naive vaccine recipients. Altogether, roughly 10 COVID-19 convalescent patients and a handful of SARS-CoV-2-naive healthy vaccine recipients made up the full study. Cultures from other donors in the study were sequenced using the Oncomine TCR Beta short-read assay on an Illumina iSeq 100. The study at large found these results: Among healthy vaccine recipients, nearly all vaccine-induced clones were SARS-CoV-2 mono-reactive, and just 1 of 255 was cross-reactive with common cold coronaviruses. The study was limited by a small number of convalescent patients, and early post-infection timepoints were lacking. Clones induced by infection and clones induced by vaccination both contracted markedly at late timepoints after vaccination, which fits with T cell responses waning over time.

On this clone: Its antigen is not yet known. Per-nucleotide qualities are absent, and no much larger clonotype sits a single base away.

To identify antigen-specific CD4+ T cell clonotypes by their expansion, the ViraFEST assay first stimulated PBMC with viral peptide pools and then applied TCR sequencing. After more than 9 days of culture, CD4+ T cells were isolated with the EasySep CD4+ T cell isolation kit. Each participant got two doses of an mRNA SARS-CoV-2 vaccine, either BNT162b2 or mRNA-1273. Healthy vaccine recipients had no prior SARS-CoV-2 infection, confirmed by negative nucleocapsid antibodies before and after vaccination. About 2.1 million PBMC per well were cultured with 9 to 10 ug/ml peptides in IMDM containing around 5.3% human AB serum, approximately 9.9 IU/ml IL-2 and gentamicin. On days 3 and 7, half of the culture medium was replaced with fresh IL-2-containing medium. Unless noted otherwise, every peptide stimulation condition was grown in triplicate wells. PBMC were separated from whole blood using Ficoll-Paque Plus gradient centrifugation and were then either cryopreserved at -140C or used fresh. The overlapping peptide pools covered the spike proteins of SARS-CoV-2 as well as those of the common cold coronaviruses HCoV-NL63, HCoV-OC43 and HCoV-229E. Genomic DNA was extracted from cultured CD4+ T cells with the QIAamp micro DNA kit.

CDR1 and CDR2 are read off the germline V gene (reference sequence) as LNHDA and SQIVND. From its cysteine to its phenylalanine, the CDR3 spans 14 amino acids. The entry retains the CDR3 DNA only, 42 bases that are in frame from base 1. V loses 1 base, J loses 5 bases, and the germline ends lie 11 bases apart. Receptors were amplified or captured by the immunoSEQ multiplex PCR assay. TCR beta CDR3 sequencing was performed on DNA from the cultured, isolated CD4+ T cells. Per the source publication's procedure: The analysis removed non-productive TCR sequences, trimmed reads to the CDR3 region, and retained only CDR3s that were 7 or more amino acids long. The MANAFEST web app was used to pick out antigen-specific clonotypes by comparing their expansion in peptide wells with that in reference cultures. To count as positive, a clone had to show expansion at FDR<0.05 compared with the reference and with all other wells, an odds ratio above 5, and a frequency above 0.1% in two replicate wells. A clonotype was called cross-reactive if it was significantly expanded both in SARS-CoV-2 spike wells and in at least one common cold coronavirus spike condition. CDR3 similarity was assessed by Levenshtein distance using the stringdist R package, and unrooted trees were constructed with ape in R 3.6.1. TCRdb provides this immuneACCESS table in a form limited to in-frame rearrangements. Some clones are lacking; in checked studies, under half of them reflect an unresolved V gene, and why the rest are absent is not known. The DNA was the basis for D and trimming; V, J and clone size are from that table. The table for this sample lists fewer than 80,000 clones; around 74% of them were counted only once. The ten largest clones capture about 1.6% of the sample.

The sequence links TRBV19 to TRBJ2-5, and possibly TRBD1, on 5 matching bases. Sequenced material: CD4+ T cells from PBMCs cultured with HCoV-229E spike peptides, taken after COVID-19 vaccination. This specimen's cell subset or site label, interpreted: HCoV-229E spike overlapping peptide pool stimulation. The sequence came from a human donor who received a COVID-19 vaccine. The nucleotide sequence is given as TGTGCCAGTAGTATAGTGCCAGGGATGGAGACCCAGTACTTC. Protein translation: CASSIVPGMETQYF.